This entry lists 27 T cell receptor beta chains sequenced from one sample in a study of blood T cell repertoires in COVID-19 (dated by TCRdb to 2018 to 2021). The library was generated by the immunoSEQ multiplex PCR assay. This immuneACCESS table, as held by TCRdb, lists in-frame sequences with V and J called but not all clones. Of the missing ones, under half trace to an unresolved V gene in checked studies; the others have no known cause. Across this sample there are roughly 50,000 clones, with roughly 84% seen only once. The ten largest clonotypes hold over 2% of the sample. Material for sequencing was peripheral blood. The receptors shown here come from a man over 45 with acute or convalescent COVID-19.

V usage is TRBV2 and J usage is TRBJ1-1; D remains unclear. CDR3 length equals 12 residues. V shed 2 bases and J shed 3 bases, with 4 bases lying between them. Germline assignment: CDR1 SNHLY and CDR2 FYNNEI. CDR3 sequence: CASSEQDTEAFF. The CDR3 region has the DNA TGTGCCAGCAGTGAACAGGACACTGAAGCTTTCTTT.

This chain connects TRBV6-2 or TRBV6-3 to TRBJ2-2; 10 bases fit TRBD2. From germline, CDR1 is MNHEY and CDR2 SVGEGT. The CDR3 is 17 amino acids. Losses at the gene ends were 5 bases for V and 0 bases for J; bases not matched to a gene: 6. The CDR3 nucleotides read TGTGCCAGCAGTCCCAGGACTAGCGGCTCGAACACCGGGGAGCTGTTTTTT. Translating it yields CASSPRTSGSNTGELFF.

The chain links TRBV4-1 to TRBJ2-7; 8 bases are a match to TRBD1. CDR1 MGHRA and CDR2 YSYEKL come from the germline V gene. V shed 1 base, J shed 5 bases, and the junction held 19 bases outside the gene matches. This CDR3 is 19 amino acids long. DNA for the CDR3: TGCGCCAGCAGCCAAGTACACCCCCAGGGCCGGCGGGACAGGCACGAGCAGTACTTC. It yields the protein CASSQVHPQGRRDRHEQYF.

V gene TRBV9 combines with J gene TRBJ1-1, with TRBD1 matching over 8 bases. This CDR3 region has 14 residues. Germline V CDR1 and CDR2: SGDLS, YYNGEE. With 5 bases clipped from V and 5 bases from J, the junction kept 8 bases outside the gene matches. CDR3 residues: CASSPGQERTEAFF. CDR3 bases: TGTGCCAGCAGTCCGGGACAGGAGCGGACTGAAGCTTTCTTT.

The chain uses TRBV3-1 (or the pseudogene TRBV3-2) and TRBJ1-2; 11 bases agree with TRBD1. The CDR3 length is 15 residues. With 1 base clipped from V and 5 bases from J, the junction kept 3 bases outside the gene matches. From germline, CDR1 is LGHDT and CDR2 YNNKEL (reference sequence). The CDR3 DNA is TGTGCCAGCAGCCAAGGGGGGACAGGGGGTTATGGCTACACCTTC. Translated, it gives CASSQGGTGGYGYTF.

J is TRBJ2-3 and V is TRBV7-6, with 9 nucleotides matching TRBD2. Germline V gene lookup returns CDR1 SGHVS and CDR2 FNYEAQ. Unmatched junction bases numbered 2, after V lost 0 bases and J lost 4 bases. The CDR3 is made up of 15 amino acids. The CDR3 DNA is TGTGCCAGCAGCTTAGCTAGCGGGAGCCCAGATACGCAGTATTTT. Its translation: CASSLASGSPDTQYF.

The chain carries TRBV27 and TRBJ2-7; possible D gene TRBD2, 6 bases. The CDR3 has 15 amino acids. Germline V gene data show CDR1 as MNHEY and CDR2 as SMNVEV (reference sequence). Trimming removed 4 bases from V and 1 base from J, with 14 bases in between. The CDR3 sequence is CASSSSAGRSYEQYF. The CDR3 bases are TGTGCCAGCAGTTCCTCAGCGGGCCGGTCCTACGAGCAGTACTTC.

This clone was seen a few times. The rearrangement uses TRBV10-1 and TRBJ1-2; no reliable D call. The germline V and J ends were trimmed by 2 bases and 7 bases, with 11 bases remaining between them. The CDR3 is 13 residues long. Germline V gives CDR1 WNHNN, CDR2 SYGVQD (reference sequence). For the CDR3, the DNA is TGCGCCAGCAGTGAGAATCGAGCTTCTGGCTACACCTTC. This translates into CASSENRASGYTF.

The V call is TRBV11-2, the J call TRBJ2-2; 7 nucleotides line up with TRBD2. CDR3 size: 15 residues. Germline CDR1 and CDR2: SGHAT and FQNNGV. J was trimmed by 4 bases and V by 0 bases; bases with no gene match: 2. Here the CDR3 reads CASSLEGGATGELFF. The CDR3 DNA follows: TGTGCCAGCAGCTTAGAGGGAGGGGCCACCGGGGAGCTGTTTTTT.

This rearrangement joins TRBV27 to TRBJ1-2, with D perhaps matching TRBD1 (6 bases). Germline V gene lookup returns CDR1 MNHEY and CDR2 SMNVEV (reference sequence). V lost 7 bases to trimming and J lost 4 bases, with 16 bases between them. The CDR3 runs 14 residues. CDR3 region: CASTKQGPGYGYTF. CDR3 nucleotides: TGTGCCAGCACCAAACAGGGCCCCGGCTATGGCTACACCTTC.

In its sample, this clone was seen once. The chain couples TRBV11-1 to TRBJ1-1; TRBD1 matches at 7 bases. This CDR3 spans 15 amino acids. Losses at the gene ends were 7 bases for V and 1 base for J; bases not matched to a gene: 9. The germline gives CDR1 SGHAT, CDR2 FQDESV (reference sequence). CDR3 sequence: CASTSRGQWNTEAFF. The CDR3 coding sequence is TGTGCCAGCACCTCTAGGGGACAGTGGAACACTGAAGCTTTCTTT.

The chain carries TRBV6-5 and TRBJ2-7, with TRBD1 as a possible D gene (5 bases). CDR1 is MNHEY, CDR2 SVGAGI, per germline. This CDR3 contains 14 residues. V lost 6 bases to trimming and J lost 0 bases, with 12 bases between them. CDR3 sequence: CASRGARSSYEQYF. In nucleotides, the CDR3 is TGTGCCAGCAGAGGGGCGAGGAGCTCCTACGAGCAGTACTTC.

This chain connects TRBV4-1 to TRBJ2-7; TRBD2 aligns across 9 bases. Trimming took 4 bases from V and 6 from J; bases not matched to a gene: 7. Germline V gene lookup returns CDR1 MGHRA and CDR2 YSYEKL. There are 14 residues in the CDR3. The CDR3 DNA is TGCGCCAGCAGCCGGATAGCGGGGGCTTTCGAGCAGTACTTC. This gives the protein CASSRIAGAFEQYF.

V and J are TRBV5-4 and TRBJ2-7; 11 nucleotides line up with TRBD2. Germline lookup yields CDR1 SGHNT and CDR2 YYREEE (reference sequence). The CDR3 spans 15 residues. The V segment lost 0 bases and the J segment 5 bases; nucleotides outside the gene matches: 4. For the CDR3, the DNA is TGTGCCAGCAGCTTGGCCACTAGCGGGAGCGACGAGCAGTACTTC. Translated, it gives CASSLATSGSDEQYF. The whole variable domain, filled in from reference TRBV5-4 and TRBJ2-7, reads ETGVTQSPTHLIKTRGQQVTLRCSSQSGHNTVSWYQQALGQGPQFIFQYYREEENGRGNFPPRFSGLQFPNYSSELNVNALELDDSALYLCASSLATSGSDEQYFGPGTRLTVT.

This chain joins TRBV7-9 and TRBJ1-6, with D unresolved. Germline V lookup: CDR1 SEHNR, CDR2 FQNEAQ (reference sequence). V shed 8 bases and J shed 1 base, with 9 bases lying between them. The CDR3 contains 14 residues. CDR3 sequence (DNA): TGTGCCAGCGGTGCCGGGTCCTATAATTCACCCCTCCACTTT. It is translated as CASGAGSYNSPLHF.

The J gene is TRBJ1-5, the V gene TRBV3-1 (or the pseudogene TRBV3-2), with no clear D. The CDR3 sequence is 13 residues long. V shed 0 bases and J shed 6 bases, with 6 bases lying between them. Germline values: CDR1 LGHDT, CDR2 YNNKEL (reference sequence). CDR3 DNA sequence: TGTGCCAGCAGCCAAGATTCCATTCAGCCCCAGCATTTT. It translates to CASSQDSIQPQHF.

V is TRBV7-2 and J is TRBJ1-5, with 9 positions matching TRBD1. V lost 5 bases, J lost 1 base, and 6 bases stayed unmatched. The CDR3 totals 16 residues. Germline values: CDR1 SGHTA, CDR2 FQGNSA. The CDR3 spells CASSLRTGASNQPQHF. CDR3 DNA: TGTGCCAGCAGCCTTCGGACAGGGGCGAGCAATCAGCCCCAGCATTTT. The whole variable domain, remainder taken from reference TRBV7-2 and TRBJ1-5, is GAGVSQSPSNKVTEKGKDVELRCDPISGHTALYWYRQSLGQGLEFLIYFQGNSAPDKSGLPSDRFSAERTGGSVSTLTIQRTQQEDSAVYLCASSLRTGASNQPQHFGDGTRLSIL.

This chain links TRBV6-5 with TRBJ2-3, with 9 bases fitting TRBD1. This CDR3 is 14 amino acids long. V lost 6 bases to trimming and J lost 6 bases; unmatched junction nucleotides: 7. Per the germline V gene, CDR1 is MNHEY and CDR2 is SVGAGI. Here the CDR3 DNA reads TGTGCCAGCAGCCCAAGACAGGGGGGGGATACGCAGTATTTT. Translated, it gives CASSPRQGGDTQYF.

V and J are TRBV19 and TRBJ2-5, with D perhaps matching TRBD2 (6 bases). Trimming pared 5 bases from V and 7 bases from J, leaving 14 bases between. There are 13 residues in the CDR3. CDR1 and CDR2 (germline): LNHDA, SQIVND (reference sequence). CDR3 residues: CASSFGGEGTQYF. The DNA of the CDR3 is TGTGCCAGTAGTTTTGGCGGGGAAGGGACCCAGTACTTC.

This chain uses TRBV28 with TRBJ2-7; 8 bases align to TRBD1. CDR3 size: 19 residues. The germline V gene encodes CDR1 MDHEN and CDR2 SYDVKM. Trimming took 2 bases from V and 2 from J; bases not matched to a gene: 17. CDR3 protein: CASSLQFAPRTGTTYEQYF. In DNA, the CDR3 is TGTGCCAGCAGTTTACAATTTGCCCCCAGGACAGGGACAACCTACGAGCAGTACTTC.

The rearrangement uses TRBV7-3 and TRBJ1-1, with D possibly being TRBD1 (6 bases). The ends were cut back, 4 bases at V and 1 base at J, with 7 bases in the middle. The CDR3 is 13 amino acids. Germline V gives CDR1 SGHTA, CDR2 FQGTGA. The CDR3 nucleotides are TGTGCCAGCAGCTCAGGGGAGAACACTGAAGCTTTCTTT. It yields the protein CASSSGENTEAFF.

The rearrangement uses TRBV10-3 and TRBJ2-6; TRBD2 is a possible D gene (5 bases). The CDR3 covers 14 residues. In germline, CDR1 is ENHRY, CDR2 SYGVKD. Trimming pared 7 bases from V and 0 bases from J, leaving 7 bases between. CDR3 sequence reads: CAITAGSGANVLTF. In DNA form, the CDR3 reads TGTGCCATCACCGCGGGCTCTGGGGCCAACGTCCTGACTTTC.

The genes are TRBV11-2 and TRBJ2-7; unclear D gene. V was cut by 3 bases and J by 6 bases, with 12 bases left in between. The CDR3 contains 13 residues. CDR1 SGHAT and CDR2 FQNNGV come from the germline V gene. For the CDR3, the DNA is TGTGCCAGCAGCTTTCCTGTCCGCGGCGAGCAGTACTTC. Amino acids: CASSFPVRGEQYF.

This chain uses TRBV6-5 with TRBJ1-1; TRBD1 aligns across 7 bases. CDR1 and CDR2 (germline): MNHEY, SVGAGI. After removal of 2 bases from V and 5 bases from J, the junction contained 8 bases not matched to a gene. The CDR3 extends over 15 amino acids. The CDR3 region has the DNA TGTGCCAGCAGTTACCCCCCAGGGGGTGGGACTGAAGCTTTCTTT. Its protein is CASSYPPGGGTEAFF.

The CDR3 nucleotides read TGTGCCTGGAGTGTCTCTAGCGGGGGGCGCAATGAGCAGTTCTTC. Protein: CAWSVSSGGRNEQFF. The rearrangement joins TRBV30 to TRBJ2-1; 11 bases line up with TRBD2. V gave up 0 bases and J gave up 6 bases; unmatched junction bases: 4. The CDR3 has 15 amino acids. Germline loops: CDR1 GTSNPN, CDR2 SVGIG (reference sequence).

The chain is built from TRBV28 and TRBJ1-5, with 8 bases identical to TRBD1. The CDR3 loop spans 17 amino acids. CDR1 is MDHEN, CDR2 SYDVKM, per germline. V lost 6 bases, J lost 0 bases, and 10 bases stayed unmatched. The CDR3 DNA sequence: TGTGCCAGCAGAGTGCGACAGGGGAGTTATAGCAATCAGCCCCAGCATTTT. It translates to CASRVRQGSYSNQPQHF. Full variable domain (remainder filled in from reference TRBV28 and TRBJ1-5): DVKVTQSSRYLVKRTGEKVFLECVQDMDHENMFWYRQDPGLGLRLIYFSYDVKMKEKGDIPEGYSVSREKKERFSLILESASTNQTSMYLCASRVRQGSYSNQPQHFGDGTRLSIL.

The chain links TRBV10-3 to TRBJ2-1; 11 nucleotides line up with TRBD2. CDR1 ENHRY and CDR2 SYGVKD come from the germline V gene. J lost 6 bases, V lost 6 bases, and 7 bases had no gene match. The CDR3 is made up of 15 amino acids. The CDR3 DNA follows: TGTGCCATCAGATCAATAGCGGGGGGGCCCAATGAGCAGTTCTTC. It codes for CAIRSIAGGPNEQFF.